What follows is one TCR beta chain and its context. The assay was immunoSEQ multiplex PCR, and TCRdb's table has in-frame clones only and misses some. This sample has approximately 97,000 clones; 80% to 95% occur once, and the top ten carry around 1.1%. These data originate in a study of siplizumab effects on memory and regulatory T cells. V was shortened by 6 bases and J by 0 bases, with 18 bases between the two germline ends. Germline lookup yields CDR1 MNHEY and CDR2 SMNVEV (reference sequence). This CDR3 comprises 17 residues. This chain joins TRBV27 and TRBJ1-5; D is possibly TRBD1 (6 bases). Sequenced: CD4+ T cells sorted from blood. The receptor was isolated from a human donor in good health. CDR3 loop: CASRLTGPRYSNQPQHF. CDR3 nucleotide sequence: TGTGCCAGCAGATTGACAGGTCCCCGCTATAGCAATCAGCCCCAGCATTTT.